This T cell receptor (beta chain) was captured by sequencing in a study of blood T cell repertoires in COVID-19. Assay: immunoSEQ multiplex PCR; the TCRdb copy retains only in-frame clones and omits some. The profile shows about 180,000 clones, almost 85% of them singletons. J lost 5 bases, V lost 1 base, and 8 bases had no gene match. The germline gives CDR1 SGHRS, CDR2 YFSETQ. There are 16 residues in the CDR3. This clone was observed a single time. The TCR comes from a man between 18 and 29 years old with active or convalescent COVID-19. The genes are TRBV5-1 and TRBJ2-7; 11 bases map to TRBD1. Sequencing was performed on peripheral blood. The CDR3: CASSLTGTGGGNEQYF. CDR3 DNA: TGCGCCAGCAGCTTGACCGGGACAGGGGGTGGCAACGAGCAGTACTTC.